This TCR beta chain was recovered during a study of molecular identifiers for immune sequencing clone quantification. This clonotype has ten or more counts. The germline V and J ends were trimmed by 7 bases and 8 bases, with 15 bases remaining between them. This CDR3 comprises 13 residues. The germline V gene has CDR1 SNHLY and CDR2 FYNNEI. TCRdb itself ran the PCR reads through MiXCR, one entry per CDR3 protein. The sample shows 40,000 to 65,000 distinct CDR3 sequences, about a third of them seen only once. This clonotype was obtained from a human donor in good health. Some libraries in this study had Jurkat cell RNA spiked in. Material: naive CD8+ T cells from blood, with Jurkat cell RNA spiked in. The subset denotes: FACS-sorted CD8+CD4-CCR7+CD45RA+ naive T cells. The V gene is TRBV2, the J gene TRBJ2-4; no clear D gene. CDR3 region: CASTKGPVDIQYF. DNA for the CDR3: TGTGCCAGCACTAAAGGACCGGTGGACATTCAGTACTTC.